This TCR beta chain was retrieved from a study of T cell clones after liver transplantation. Overall study: Post-transplant blood was tracked for graft-donor-reactive T cell clones identified in a pre-transplant mixed lymphocyte reaction. Timepoints were pre-transplant, pre-withdrawal, and after withdrawal was completed or failed.

The method was immunoSEQ multiplex PCR; TCRdb's version includes in-frame clones alone and lacks a portion of them. The data hold roughly 62,000 clones, with around 70% observed a single time. The CDR3 spans 15 residues. CDR1 and CDR2 (germline): SGHKS, YYEKEE (reference sequence). Trimming shortened V by 4 bases and J by 2 bases, and 16 bases separated the two germline ends. This chain links TRBV5-5 with TRBJ2-7; perhaps D is TRBD1 or TRBD2 (5 bases each). This material consisted of CD4+ T cells from blood, taken at the approximately 15-month timepoint. The clonotype comes from a human patient who received a liver transplant. These T cells may partly come from the graft donor. CDR3 DNA: TGTGCCAGCAGCGTAACCGGGACGGATGCCTACGAGCAGTACTTC. It is translated as CASSVTGTDAYEQYF.